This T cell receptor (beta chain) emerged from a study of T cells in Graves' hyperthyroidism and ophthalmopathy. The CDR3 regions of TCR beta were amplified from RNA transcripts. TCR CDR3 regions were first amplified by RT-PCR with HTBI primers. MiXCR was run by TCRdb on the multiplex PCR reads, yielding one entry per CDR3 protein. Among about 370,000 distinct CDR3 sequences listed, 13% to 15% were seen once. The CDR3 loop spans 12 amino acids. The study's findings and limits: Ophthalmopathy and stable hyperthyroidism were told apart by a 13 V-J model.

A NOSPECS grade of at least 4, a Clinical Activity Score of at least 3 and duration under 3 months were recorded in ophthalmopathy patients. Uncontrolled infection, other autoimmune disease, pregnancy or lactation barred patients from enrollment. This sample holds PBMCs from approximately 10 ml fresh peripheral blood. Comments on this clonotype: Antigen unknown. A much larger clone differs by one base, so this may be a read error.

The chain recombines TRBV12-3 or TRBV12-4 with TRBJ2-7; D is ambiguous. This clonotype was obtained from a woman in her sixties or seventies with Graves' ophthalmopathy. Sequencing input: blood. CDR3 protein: CANSSSFAEQYF. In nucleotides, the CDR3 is TGTGCCAACAGTTCATCTTTCGCGGAGCAGTACTTC.